Sequencing of this T cell receptor (beta chain) was carried out in a study of vaccination and CD4 T cells after COVID-19. Study-wide context: SARS-CoV-2 positivity in convalescent patients was established by nasal swab PCR; under 10 had mild and one severe disease. Post-vaccination samples were procured at a median of around 79 days following dose two (range 14 to 241). Overlapping SARS-CoV-2, HCoV-NL63, HCoV-OC43 and HCoV-229E spike peptides were used to stimulate cells. Findings of the study overall: Convalescent patients gained a median about 90% of their reactive clones only post-vaccination.

Cultured CD4+ T cell DNA was sequenced using the Oncomine TCR Beta short-read assay. TCRdb redid the calling of the PCR reads with MiXCR, one entry per CDR3 protein. This table holds 3,800 or so distinct CDR3 sequences, 21% found once. CDR3 size: 15 residues. The germline V gene encodes CDR1 SGHTA and CDR2 FQGNSA. The ends were cut back, 2 bases at V and 0 bases at J, with 11 bases in the middle. Comment on this clonotype: Antigen unknown. A much bigger clone sits one base away, suggesting this may be a read error.

The treatment here: approximately nine-day PBMC culture with coronavirus spike peptide pools or control peptides (ViraFEST assay). The sample consisted of CD4+ T cells from blood, cultured in vitro, taken after SARS-CoV-2 vaccination. V usage is TRBV7-2 and J usage is TRBJ2-7; D uncertain. This clonotype originated in a human donor who had recovered from COVID-19. In DNA form, the CDR3 reads TGTGCCAGCAGCTTAAATTGGTATAGCTCCTACGAGCAGTACTTC. Encoded protein: CASSLNWYSSYEQYF.